This entry lists 30 T cell receptor beta chains sequenced from one sample in a study of T cell repertoires in aging, cancer and after chemotherapy. TCR beta rearrangements were amplified from peripheral blood genomic DNA. TRB rearrangements spanning V, D and J were amplified using mixed TRB-A/B primers. TCRdb passed the multiplex PCR reads through MiXCR, listing each CDR3 protein once. The repertoire has about 10,000 distinct CDR3 sequences, 30% to 40% of them found once; the top ten carry 8.2%. Input material: blood. The receptors were sampled from a human donor in good health.

Only a few counts were recorded for this clonotype. J is TRBJ2-3 and V is TRBV12-3 or TRBV12-4; 7 bases agree with TRBD2. The CDR3 spans 14 residues. V shed 7 bases and J 0 bases; nucleotides not matched to a gene: 4. CDR3 nucleotides: TGTGCCAGCATCGCCGGGGGGAGCACAGATACGCAGTATTTT. Its protein product is CASIAGGSTDTQYF.

A few counts support this clonotype. This chain links TRBV19 with TRBJ2-1; D is ambiguous. V was trimmed by 1 base and J by 9 bases, leaving 13 bases between them. CDR3 length: 14 residues. Per germline, CDR1 LNHDA and CDR2 SQIVND (reference sequence). CDR3 sequence: CASSIGEHGGEQFF. The CDR3 DNA reads as TGTGCCAGTAGTATAGGCGAGCACGGCGGTGAGCAGTTCTTC. Filled out from reference TRBV19 and TRBJ2-1, the complete variable domain reads DGGITQSPKYLFRKEGQNVTLSCEQNLNHDAMYWYRQDPGQGLRLIYYSQIVNDFQKGDIAEGYSVSREKKESFPLTVTSAQKNPTAFYLCASSIGEHGGEQFFGPGTRLTVL.

This clonotype was detected only a few times. The genes are TRBV18 and TRBJ2-3, with D unresolved. The V and J ends lost 4 bases and 4 bases respectively, with 9 bases between them. CDR3 length equals 13 residues. Germline V gives CDR1 KGHSH, CDR2 LQKENI. CDR3 residues: CASSLSVADTQYF. The CDR3 bases are TGTGCCAGCTCACTTTCGGTGGCAGATACGCAGTATTTT.

J is TRBJ1-2 and V is TRBV6-1, with D tentatively TRBD1 (5 bases). The CDR3 extends over 15 amino acids. The V gene lost 5 bases and the J gene lost 2 bases, with 15 bases spanning the gap. Germline V gene sequence: CDR1 MNHNS, CDR2 SASEGT. This CDR3 reads CASSYSNQGNYGYTF. The CDR3 region has the DNA TGTGCCAGCAGTTACTCAAATCAGGGAAACTATGGCTACACCTTC.

The J gene is TRBJ2-5, the V gene TRBV5-5, with D possibly being TRBD2 (6 bases). CDR3 length equals 13 residues. Germline-derived CDR1 and CDR2 are SGHKS and YYEKEE (reference sequence). Trimming took off 1 base at V and 5 bases at J, with 9 bases between the two ends. CDR3 DNA: TGTGCCAGCAGCTTGAGGGCGGGGGAGACCCAGTACTTC. Its translation is CASSLRAGETQYF.

The gene calls are TRBV5-1 and TRBJ2-3, with no clear D. The CDR3 spans 12 residues. V was clipped by 2 bases and J by 0 bases, with 1 base between them. Germline CDR1 reads SGHRS; CDR2 reads YFSETQ. CDR3 protein: CASSFSTDTQYF. CDR3 nucleotides: TGCGCCAGCAGCTTTAGCACAGATACGCAGTATTTT.

Comment on this clonotype: One end of the junction does not line up with germline, which may come from a read error. The chain couples TRBV15 to TRBJ2-7, with TRBD1 as a possible D gene (6 bases). The CDR3 sequence is 15 residues long. Germline CDR1 and CDR2: LNHNV and YYDKDF (reference sequence). The CDR3 sequence is CATSRGFGGSDEQYF. CDR3 nucleotide sequence: TGTGCCACCAGCAGGGGCTTTGGGGGCTCCGACGAGCAGTACTTC. The variable domain in full, with the rest retrieved from reference TRBV15 and TRBJ2-7, is DAMVIQNPRYQVTQFGKPVTLSCSQTLNHNVMYWYQQKSSQAPKLLFHYYDKDFNNEADTPDNFQSRRPNTSFCFLDIRSPGLGDTAMYLCATSRGFGGSDEQYFGPGTRLTVT.

In nucleotides, the CDR3 is TGTGCCATCAGTGAGGGGGCGCGAAACACCATATATTTT. This encodes CAISEGARNTIYF. V and J are TRBV10-3 and TRBJ1-3, with D possibly TRBD1 on 5 matching bases. Germline loops: CDR1 ENHRY, CDR2 SYGVKD. CDR3 length: 13 residues. With 2 bases removed from V and 5 bases from J, the gap between germline ends came to 7 bases.

A few counts support this clonotype. V gene TRBV5-4 combines with J gene TRBJ2-5, with 12 positions matching TRBD1. The CDR3 loop spans 15 amino acids. The germline V gene encodes CDR1 SGHNT and CDR2 YYREEE (reference sequence). The V gene end was trimmed by 3 bases and the J gene end by 4 bases; junction bases not matched to a gene: 4. For the CDR3, the DNA is TGTGCCAGCAGCTCGGGACAGGGGGCGGGAGAGACCCAGTACTTC. This codes for CASSSGQGAGETQYF.

Notes on this clonotype: This may be a read error: a much more frequent sequence differs by one nucleotide. The chain carries TRBV29-1 and TRBJ2-7; D is possibly TRBD2 (5 bases). The CDR3 has 14 amino acids. Germline values: CDR1 SQVTM, CDR2 ANQGSEA. The ends were cut back, 6 bases at V and 3 bases at J, with 18 bases in the middle. CDR3 in DNA: TGCAGCGTCGGGGTGGTGAGCAGTAACTACGAGCAGTACTTC. Translating it yields CSVGVVSSNYEQYF.

This clonotype ranks as medium-sized. The chain recombines TRBV19 with TRBJ2-1, with D perhaps assigned TRBD1 or TRBD2 (6 bases each). The CDR3 length is 14 residues. V was pared by 9 bases and J by 7 bases, with 19 bases between. Germline V gene lookup returns CDR1 LNHDA and CDR2 SQIVND (reference sequence). Here the CDR3 reads CASSPLGAGNEQFF. In DNA form, the CDR3 reads TGTGCCAGCTCCCCACTGGGGGCGGGAAATGAGCAGTTCTTC.

V usage is TRBV27 and J usage is TRBJ2-7; D uncertain. Trimming removed 3 bases at V and 5 bases at J, with 2 bases between. The CDR3 contains 10 residues. The germline V gene has CDR1 MNHEY and CDR2 SMNVEV (reference sequence). The CDR3 loop reads CASSLDEQYF. For the CDR3, the DNA is TGTGCCAGCAGTTTGGACGAGCAGTACTTC.

This clonotype was detected a few times. CDR3 protein: CASSEALGRANYGYTF. The CDR3 nucleotides are TGTGCCAGCAGTGAAGCGCTAGGCAGGGCCAACTATGGCTACACCTTC. J is TRBJ1-2 and V is TRBV6-1; a weak D match, TRBD1 (5 bases). Trimming removed 0 bases at V and 2 bases at J, with 13 bases between. Per germline, CDR1 MNHNS and CDR2 SASEGT. The CDR3 has 16 amino acids.

This clonotype was counted once. The V and J genes are TRBV18 and TRBJ1-4, with D hard to call. Per germline, CDR1 KGHSH and CDR2 LQKENI. The V and J ends lost 6 bases and 8 bases respectively, with 13 bases between them. The CDR3 spans 13 residues. The CDR3 DNA sequence: TGTGCCAGCTCTCAGGACGTTTCCGAAAAACTGTTTTTT. This gives the protein CASSQDVSEKLFF.

A note on this clonotype: A much larger clone sits a single nucleotide away, making a read error possible. V is TRBV19 and J is TRBJ2-7, with D possibly being TRBD2 (6 bases). V was shortened by 10 bases and J by 1 base, with 17 bases between the two germline ends. The CDR3 extends over 14 amino acids. Germline CDR1 and CDR2: LNHDA and SQIVND (reference sequence). The CDR3 coding sequence is TGTGCCACCGGCGGACTACTTGGATCCTACGAGCAGTACTTC. This translates into CATGGLLGSYEQYF.

The chain employs TRBV6-1 and TRBJ1-6; unclear D gene. Deletions cut 6 bases from V and 7 bases from J, with 13 bases between. The CDR3 covers 14 residues. CDR1 and CDR2 from the germline V gene are MNHNS and SASEGT. The CDR3 coding sequence is TGTGCCAGCAGCCTAGGACCGGACAATTCACCCCTCCACTTT. Protein: CASSLGPDNSPLHF.

This clonotype was recorded a few times. The chain carries TRBV6-5 and TRBJ1-2, with D perhaps matching TRBD1 (6 bases). With 5 bases removed from V and 4 bases from J, the gap between germline ends came to 17 bases. CDR1 and CDR2 from the germline V gene are MNHEY and SVGAGI. This CDR3 contains 15 residues. The CDR3 is CASSGFPLGAYGYTF. CDR3 bases: TGTGCCAGCAGTGGGTTTCCCCTGGGGGCCTATGGCTACACCTTC.

A note on this clonotype: A much larger clone lies one base from this, so it may be a read error. The gene calls are TRBV29-1 and TRBJ2-5, with a possible D match to TRBD2 (6 bases). Germline CDR1 is SQVTM and CDR2 is ANQGSEA. This CDR3 contains 15 residues. Trimming removed 7 bases from V and 4 bases from J, with 22 bases in between. CDR3 nucleotides: TGCAGCGCTCTGGGACTTCTCCTGTACCTAGAGACCCAGTACTTC. This encodes CSALGLLLYLETQYF. Looking up the rest from reference TRBV29-1 and TRBJ2-5 gives the full variable domain: SAVISQKPSRDICQRGTSLTIQCQVDSQVTMMFWYRQQPGQSLTLIATANQGSEATYESGFVIDKFPISRPNLTFSTLTVSNMSPEDSSIYLCSALGLLLYLETQYFGPGTRLLVL.

Relative to its sample, this clonotype is medium-sized (0.01 to 0.1%). The chain recombines TRBV18 with TRBJ2-3, with D possibly matching TRBD1 (6 bases). The CDR3 runs 15 residues. V lost 5 bases and J 2 bases, leaving 14 bases between the germline ends. Germline CDR1 is KGHSH and CDR2 is LQKENI. The CDR3, as DNA: TGTGCCAGCTCAGGCCGGGACACCTACACAGATACGCAGTATTTT. Translating gives CASSGRDTYTDTQYF.

This clonotype has just a few counts. V usage is TRBV6-2 or TRBV6-3 and J usage is TRBJ1-2; 10 bases line up with TRBD1. This CDR3 has 18 residues. Germline-derived CDR1 and CDR2 are MNHEY and SVGEGT. Trimming took 2 bases from V and 5 from J; bases not matched to a gene: 14. CDR3 bases: TGTGCCAGCAGTTACGCCGGGACAGGGGCCCAGAACACTTATGGCTACACCTTC. Translated: CASSYAGTGAQNTYGYTF.

The rearrangement joins TRBV27 to TRBJ1-5; 8 bases fit TRBD1. Trimming removed 11 bases from V and 5 bases from J; junction bases left unmatched: 8. This CDR3 is built from 13 residues. Germline V lookup: CDR1 MNHEY, CDR2 SMNVEV (reference sequence). Written as DNA, the CDR3 is TGTGCCGGAAACAGGGGGTCCGATCAGCCCCAGCATTTT. Amino acids: CAGNRGSDQPQHF.

The genes are TRBV18 and TRBJ1-2, with D hard to call. CDR1 KGHSH and CDR2 LQKENI come from the germline V gene. The CDR3 spans 15 residues. V lost 4 bases and J lost 3, with 15 bases in between. The CDR3 coding sequence is TGTGCCAGCTCACAAACTGTTAGTAGGGACTATGGCTACACCTTC. Translated: CASSQTVSRDYGYTF.

This clonotype was recorded only once. The rearrangement links TRBV6-1 to TRBJ2-1, with D possibly matching TRBD1 (6 bases). CDR3 length: 13 residues. The germline V gene encodes CDR1 MNHNS and CDR2 SASEGT. The V end lost 2 bases, the J end lost 12 bases, and 14 bases lay between the germline ends. The CDR3 loop reads CASSETTGLGQFF. The CDR3, as DNA: TGTGCCAGCAGTGAAACGACAGGATTGGGGCAGTTCTTC.

V usage is TRBV10-3 and J usage is TRBJ2-7; D gene unclear. This CDR3 contains 12 residues. The V and J ends lost 4 bases and 3 bases respectively, with 7 bases between them. Germline CDR1 is ENHRY and CDR2 is SYGVKD. CDR3 sequence reads: CAISGKDYEQYF. CDR3 bases: TGTGCCATCAGTGGGAAGGACTACGAGCAGTACTTC.

The CDR3 protein is CASVRGPAETQYF. CDR3 nucleotides: TGTGCCAGCGTCCGGGGCCCAGCTGAGACCCAGTACTTC. The rearrangement joins TRBV12-3 or TRBV12-4 to TRBJ2-5; D tentatively fits TRBD1 or TRBD2 (5 bases each). The CDR3 is made up of 13 amino acids. V was trimmed by 8 bases and J by 5 bases, leaving 15 bases between them.

The rearrangement joins TRBV27 to TRBJ2-5; no reliable D call. Per germline, CDR1 MNHEY and CDR2 SMNVEV (reference sequence). This CDR3 is built from 15 residues. Trimming pared 2 bases from V and 7 bases from J, leaving 17 bases between. CDR3 nucleotide sequence: TGTGCCAGCAGTTTAGGCAGCCCCAACTTAGGGACCCAGTACTTC. This translates into CASSLGSPNLGTQYF.

The chain carries TRBV18 and TRBJ2-1; TRBD2 matches 10 bases. This CDR3 comprises 16 residues. Germline V CDR1 and CDR2: KGHSH, LQKENI. The junction had 9 bases not matched to a gene; V was cut back by 4 bases and J by 6 bases. The CDR3 loop reads CASSRGLAAGGNEQFF. DNA for the CDR3: TGTGCCAGCTCACGAGGACTAGCGGCGGGGGGCAATGAGCAGTTCTTC.

This clonotype turned up a few times. The rearrangement joins TRBV6-1 to TRBJ2-5; 7 nucleotides line up with TRBD2. From germline, CDR1 is MNHNS and CDR2 SASEGT. The CDR3 extends over 16 amino acids. V shed 7 bases and J 5 bases; nucleotides not matched to a gene: 16. As DNA, the CDR3 is TGTGCCAGCAAAGGTGTTATGGCGGGAGTGGAGGAGACCCAGTACTTC. Encoded protein: CASKGVMAGVEETQYF.

This clonotype was seen only a few times. The gene calls are TRBV10-3 and TRBJ2-5; 10 bases fit TRBD1. V was pared by 6 bases and J by 3 bases, with 1 base of the junction left unmatched. The CDR3 runs to 13 residues. In germline, CDR1 is ENHRY, CDR2 SYGVKD. The CDR3 region is CAIRGTGEETQYF. DNA for the CDR3: TGTGCCATCAGGGGGACAGGGGAAGAGACCCAGTACTTC.

About this clonotype: Because the CDR3 is missing its conserved closing phenylalanine or tryptophan, this is likely a read error. The DNA is left out, because the CDR3 cannot be placed on it with certainty; the CDR3 is given as TCRdb lists it. The rearrangement joins TRBV5-5 to TRBJ1-1; the D segment call TRBD1 is taken from the table without a DNA check. Germline assignment: CDR1 SGHKS and CDR2 YYEKEE (reference sequence). Both ends counted, the CDR3 spans 13 residues. The CDR3: CASSLEGLRGRGL.